This T cell receptor (beta chain) was identified in a study of technical replicates of blood from a handful of donors. Clones were sequenced by immunoSEQ multiplex PCR, and TCRdb holds only the in-frame ones, with some missing. In the table there are over 55,000 clones, more than 75% of which are singletons. Sequencing was done on a sample of PBMCs. The clonotype was recovered from a human donor in good health. Some clones in this sample may be carry-over from other donors' samples.

This CDR3 reads CASSLEAGGNGSPLHF. CDR3 nucleotide sequence: TGTGCCAGCAGCTTAGAGGCAGGGGGCAATGGTTCACCCCTCCACTTT. This chain joins TRBV7-6 and TRBJ1-6; TRBD1 matches 8 bases. The length of the CDR3 is 16 residues. With 1 base clipped from V and 9 bases from J, the junction kept 8 bases outside the gene matches. Per germline, CDR1 SGHVS and CDR2 FNYEAQ.